Below are 28 T cell receptor beta chains sequenced from a single sample in a study of shared clonotypes between healthy human individuals. The assay was immunoSEQ multiplex PCR, and TCRdb's table has in-frame clones only and misses some. Of more than 2 million clones detected, 95% appear once; the ten largest clones hold roughly 0.13%. Input material: naive CD4+ T cells sorted from blood. Documented subset: CD45RA+ positively selected. Receptor source: a man between 18 and 29 years old in good health.

This clone has a single count. V usage is TRBV5-1 and J usage is TRBJ2-1; 12 bases line up with TRBD2. Germline CDR1 is SGHRS and CDR2 is YFSETQ. V lost 1 base to trimming and J lost 2 bases; unmatched junction nucleotides: 1. The CDR3 loop spans 16 amino acids. The CDR3 is CASSLRTSGTYNEQFF. The CDR3 nucleotides are TGCGCCAGCAGCTTGAGGACTAGCGGGACCTACAATGAGCAGTTCTTC.

This rearrangement joins TRBV7-9 to TRBJ1-4; TRBD1 is a possible D gene (5 bases). CDR1 and CDR2 (germline): SEHNR, FQNEAQ (reference sequence). V was clipped by 5 bases and J by 8 bases, with 15 bases between them. The CDR3 is 14 residues long. The CDR3 region is CASSAAGTREKLFF. The CDR3 DNA reads as TGTGCCAGCAGCGCCGCAGGGACGCGCGAAAAACTGTTTTTT.

This chain uses TRBV7-3 with TRBJ2-3; TRBD2 aligns across 12 bases. The CDR3 loop spans 16 amino acids. Per germline, CDR1 SGHTA and CDR2 FQGTGA. J gave up 4 bases and V 5 bases, and 7 bases lay outside the gene matches. The CDR3: CASSHSSGGASDTQYF. The CDR3 coding sequence is TGTGCCAGCAGCCATTCTAGCGGGGGGGCATCAGATACGCAGTATTTT. The whole variable domain, filled in from reference TRBV7-3 and TRBJ2-3, reads GAGVSQTPSNKVTEKGKYVELRCDPISGHTALYWYRQSLGQGPEFLIYFQGTGAADDSGLPNDRFFAVRPEGSVSTLKIQRTERGDSAVYLCASSHSSGGASDTQYFGPGTRLTVL.

The chain links TRBV5-4 to TRBJ2-7; TRBD1 matches 8 bases. Germline-derived CDR1 and CDR2 are SGHNT and YYREEE (reference sequence). This CDR3 is 16 amino acids long. Trimming cost V 0 bases and J 3 bases; bases outside gene matches: 8. The CDR3 here is CASSLVGQGQVYEQYF. CDR3 sequence (DNA): TGTGCCAGCAGCTTGGTCGGACAGGGTCAGGTCTACGAGCAGTACTTC.

The genes are TRBV7-9 and TRBJ2-5; 9 bases line up with TRBD2. J was trimmed by 5 bases and V by 7 bases; bases with no gene match: 8. The CDR3 is 14 residues long. Germline V gene data show CDR1 as SEHNR and CDR2 as FQNEAQ (reference sequence). The DNA of the CDR3 is TGTGCCAGCACCGTAGCGGGAGCTTCTGAGACCCAGTACTTC. Its translation: CASTVAGASETQYF.

The chain couples TRBV6-5 to TRBJ1-1; no clear D. The CDR3 contains 15 residues. Looked up from germline, CDR1 is MNHEY and CDR2 is SVGAGI. With 6 bases removed from V and 1 base from J, the gap between germline ends came to 15 bases. The DNA for the CDR3 is TGTGCCAGCAGGACTCGGCGGCAGAAGAACACTGAAGCTTTCTTT. Residues: CASRTRRQKNTEAFF.

The chain employs TRBV5-6 and TRBJ1-4; D may be TRBD1 (6 bases). Per the germline V gene, CDR1 is SGHDT and CDR2 is YYEEEE. The germline V and J ends were trimmed by 4 bases and 8 bases, with 15 bases remaining between them. The CDR3 has 14 amino acids. The CDR3 here is CASSPGGGPEKLFF. DNA of the CDR3: TGTGCCAGCAGCCCCGGTGGGGGGCCAGAAAAACTGTTTTTT.

This rearrangement joins TRBV6-6 to TRBJ1-1; 9 bases are a match to TRBD1. V shed 10 bases, J shed 5 bases, and the junction held 14 bases outside the gene matches. CDR1 is MNHNY and CDR2 is SVGAGI in the germline V gene (reference sequence). This CDR3 region has 15 residues. CDR3 loop: CAIVPGQGTRTEAFF. The DNA of the CDR3 is TGTGCCATCGTACCGGGACAGGGAACCAGAACTGAAGCTTTCTTT.

The genes are TRBV10-1 and TRBJ2-3; TRBD2 matches 7 bases. This CDR3 contains 16 residues. V shed 2 bases and J 1 base; nucleotides not matched to a gene: 6. The germline V gene encodes CDR1 WNHNN and CDR2 SYGVQD (reference sequence). The CDR3 sequence: CASSEVSSGGTDTQYF. CDR3 bases: TGCGCCAGCAGTGAGGTCTCTAGCGGAGGCACAGATACGCAGTATTTT.

As regards this clone: Other DNA sequences from this sample encode an identical CDR3 as well. This rearrangement joins TRBV18 to TRBJ1-3; D not certain. Germline CDR1 and CDR2: KGHSH and LQKENI. V was trimmed by 2 bases and J by 7 bases, leaving 3 bases between them. The CDR3 covers 11 residues. The CDR3 DNA is TGTGCCAGCTCACCAAGTAACACCATATATTTT. It translates to CASSPSNTIYF.

Note on this clone: The same CDR3 arises from other DNA sequences in this sample as well. The rearrangement uses TRBV18 and TRBJ1-4; 7 bases fit TRBD1. With 3 bases clipped from V and 5 bases from J, the junction kept 3 bases outside the gene matches. This CDR3 has 14 amino acids. CDR1 is KGHSH and CDR2 is LQKENI in the germline V gene. CDR3 nucleotides: TGTGCCAGCTCACCTGGGACAGAGAATGAAAAACTGTTTTTT. The encoded protein is CASSPGTENEKLFF.

This chain connects TRBV7-3 to TRBJ2-1, with 9 bases aligning to TRBD2. Germline CDR1 is SGHTA and CDR2 is FQGTGA. The junction had 6 bases not matched to a gene; V was cut back by 2 bases and J by 4 bases. There are 16 residues in the CDR3. CDR3 in DNA: TGTGCCAGCAGCTTACTAGCGGGGACCCTGTACAATGAGCAGTTCTTC. Amino acid sequence: CASSLLAGTLYNEQFF.

V gene TRBV28 combines with J gene TRBJ1-4; 9 bases align to TRBD1. CDR1 and CDR2 from the germline V gene are MDHEN and SYDVKM. The V segment lost 8 bases and the J segment 8 bases; nucleotides outside the gene matches: 9. The CDR3 length is 14 residues. The DNA for the CDR3 is TGTGCCAGCTGGACGGGACAGGGAAAGGAAAAACTGTTTTTT. Its translation is CASWTGQGKEKLFF. Filled out from reference TRBV28 and TRBJ1-4, the complete variable domain reads DVKVTQSSRYLVKRTGEKVFLECVQDMDHENMFWYRQDPGLGLRLIYFSYDVKMKEKGDIPEGYSVSREKKERFSLILESASTNQTSMYLCASWTGQGKEKLFFGSGTQLSVL.

As regards this clone: This same CDR3 is encoded by further DNA sequences in the sample. V gene TRBV5-4 combines with J gene TRBJ2-7; D uncertain. The CDR3 consists of 13 residues. Trimming took off 0 bases at V and 2 bases at J, with 6 bases between the two ends. Germline V gene sequence: CDR1 SGHNT, CDR2 YYREEE (reference sequence). This CDR3 reads CASSLESAYEQYF. CDR3 in DNA: TGTGCCAGCAGCTTGGAATCCGCCTACGAGCAGTACTTC.

The V and J genes are TRBV29-1 and TRBJ2-3; perhaps D is TRBD1 or TRBD2 (6 bases each). V was cut by 5 bases and J by 4 bases, with 22 bases left in between. There are 16 residues in the CDR3. Germline V gene lookup returns CDR1 SQVTM and CDR2 ANQGSEA. The CDR3 coding sequence is TGCAGCGTTAAGGGGGGCACAGACTCTTACCCAGATACGCAGTATTTT. Translated, it gives CSVKGGTDSYPDTQYF.

The chain uses TRBV21-1 and TRBJ2-7; TRBD2, the table's D call, was not compared with the DNA. TRBV21-1 is a recognized pseudogene. This CDR3 comprises 11 residues. CDR3 in amino acids: CASSSYYEQYF. As DNA, the CDR3 is TGTGCCAGCAGCAGTTACTACGAGCAGTACTTC.

CDR3 in amino acids: CATSGGIEAFF. In DNA, the CDR3 is TGTGCCACCTCGGGAGGTATCGAAGCTTTCTTT. The rearrangement uses TRBV7-2 and TRBJ1-1; D ambiguous. The germline V and J ends were trimmed by 10 bases and 8 bases, with 14 bases remaining between them. The CDR3 covers 11 residues. Germline-derived CDR1 and CDR2 are SGHTA and FQGNSA.

CDR3 sequence reads: CASSPREMRVSGGYTF. Written as DNA, the CDR3 is TGTGCCAGCAGTCCCCGGGAAATGAGAGTATCGGGTGGCTACACCTTC. This chain joins TRBV27 and TRBJ1-2; no clear D. CDR3 size: 16 residues. Germline loops: CDR1 MNHEY, CDR2 SMNVEV (reference sequence). The V and J ends lost 5 bases and 7 bases respectively, with 23 bases between them.

This clone was seen once. The chain is built from TRBV28 and TRBJ1-1; D not resolved. The germline gives CDR1 MDHEN, CDR2 SYDVKM. The CDR3 consists of 10 residues. V gave up 6 bases and J gave up 7 bases, with 6 bases separating them. CDR3 protein: CASRSYEAFF. DNA for the CDR3: TGTGCCAGCAGATCCTATGAAGCTTTCTTT. Full variable domain (rest looked up from reference TRBV28 and TRBJ1-1): DVKVTQSSRYLVKRTGEKVFLECVQDMDHENMFWYRQDPGLGLRLIYFSYDVKMKEKGDIPEGYSVSREKKERFSLILESASTNQTSMYLCASRSYEAFFGQGTRLTVV.

This clone was observed a single time. This chain links TRBV10-1 with TRBJ2-7, with D unclear. The germline V and J ends were trimmed by 3 bases and 7 bases, with 4 bases remaining between them. The germline V gene has CDR1 WNHNN and CDR2 SYGVQD (reference sequence). The CDR3 spans 10 residues. The CDR3 loop reads CASSEWEQYF. The CDR3 DNA follows: TGCGCCAGCAGTGAATGGGAGCAGTACTTC.

V gene TRBV7-6 combines with J gene TRBJ1-5; D gene ambiguous. CDR3 length equals 14 residues. CDR1 is SGHVS, CDR2 FNYEAQ, per germline. V lost 0 bases to trimming and J lost 4 bases, with 7 bases between them. CDR3 residues: CASSLADQNQPQHF. CDR3 bases: TGTGCCAGCAGCTTAGCCGACCAAAATCAGCCCCAGCATTTT.

As regards this clone: Other nucleotide sequences in the sample specify the same CDR3. The V call is TRBV5-1, the J call TRBJ1-6; 7 bases map to TRBD1. Germline CDR1 is SGHRS and CDR2 is YFSETQ. The V segment lost 4 bases and the J segment 3 bases; nucleotides outside the gene matches: 4. The CDR3 is 15 amino acids. For the CDR3, the DNA is TGCGCCAGCAGCCCCGGGACAGTCTATAATTCACCCCTCCACTTT. It specifies CASSPGTVYNSPLHF.

The chain combines TRBV6-1 with TRBJ1-6; TRBD1 might be the D (6 bases). Trimming left V 10 bases short and J 5 bases short, with 15 bases between. CDR1 and CDR2 from the germline V gene are MNHNS and SASEGT. This CDR3 spans 14 amino acids. CDR3 loop: CATRRQGNNSPLHF. In DNA, the CDR3 is TGTGCCACCCGGCGGCAGGGGAATAATTCACCCCTCCACTTT.

This clone was recorded once. The chain links TRBV28 to TRBJ1-1, with D perhaps matching TRBD1 (5 bases). With 2 bases removed from V and 14 bases from J, the gap between germline ends came to 12 bases. Germline V gives CDR1 MDHEN, CDR2 SYDVKM. This CDR3 is 11 amino acids long. CDR3 DNA: TGTGCCAGCAGTTTAGGGACCAAGGCATTCTTT. This sequence encodes CASSLGTKAFF. Using reference TRBV28 and TRBJ1-1 for the parts outside the CDR3, the full variable domain is DVKVTQSSRYLVKRTGEKVFLECVQDMDHENMFWYRQDPGLGLRLIYFSYDVKMKEKGDIPEGYSVSREKKERFSLILESASTNQTSMYLCASSLGTKAFFGQGTRLTVV.

The chain links TRBV5-1 to TRBJ1-6; D remains ambiguous. CDR3 size: 14 residues. V was cut by 0 bases and J by 10 bases, with 11 bases left in between. Per germline, CDR1 SGHRS and CDR2 YFSETQ. The CDR3 sequence: CASSLADGRSPLHF. CDR3 nucleotides: TGCGCCAGCAGCTTGGCAGACGGGCGGTCACCCCTCCACTTT.

Concerning this clone itself: Other DNA sequences within the sample encode an identical CDR3. J is TRBJ2-2 and V is TRBV10-1, with a tentative D call TRBD1 (5 bases). The CDR3 length is 13 residues. Germline CDR1 reads WNHNN; CDR2 reads SYGVQD (reference sequence). The V end lost 6 bases, the J end lost 5 bases, and 10 bases lay between the germline ends. The CDR3 DNA reads TGCGCCAGCAGACCTCAGGGTACCGGGGAGCTGTTTTTT. Protein product: CASRPQGTGELFF.

The chain carries TRBV2 and TRBJ2-1; D is perhaps TRBD1 or TRBD2 (5 bases each). This CDR3 has 13 residues. Germline V lookup: CDR1 SNHLY, CDR2 FYNNEI. The V end was cut by 8 bases, the J end by 11 bases, with 19 bases between. CDR3 sequence: CASGDQRGTQQFF. The DNA for the CDR3 is TGTGCCAGCGGGGACCAGCGAGGAACCCAGCAGTTCTTC.

The chain carries TRBV7-2 and TRBJ1-6; 8 nucleotides align to TRBD1. CDR3 length equals 14 residues. Per the germline V gene, CDR1 is SGHTA and CDR2 is FQGNSA. J lost 7 bases, V lost 4 bases, and 3 bases had no gene match. The CDR3: CASSSRQGNSPLHF. For the CDR3, the DNA is TGTGCCAGCAGCTCAAGACAGGGGAATTCACCCCTCCACTTT.